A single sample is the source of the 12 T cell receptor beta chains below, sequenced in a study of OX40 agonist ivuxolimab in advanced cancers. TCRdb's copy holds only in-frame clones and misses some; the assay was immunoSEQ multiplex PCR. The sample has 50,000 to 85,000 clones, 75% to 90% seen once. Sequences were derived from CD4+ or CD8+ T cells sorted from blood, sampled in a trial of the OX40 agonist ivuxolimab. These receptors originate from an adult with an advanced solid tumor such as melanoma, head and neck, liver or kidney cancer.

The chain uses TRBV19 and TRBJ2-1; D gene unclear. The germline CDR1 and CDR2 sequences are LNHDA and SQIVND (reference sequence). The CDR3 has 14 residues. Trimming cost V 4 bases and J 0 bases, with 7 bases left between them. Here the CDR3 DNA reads TGTGCCAGTAGTAAAGAAGGCTCCTACAATGAGCAGTTCTTC. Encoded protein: CASSKEGSYNEQFF.

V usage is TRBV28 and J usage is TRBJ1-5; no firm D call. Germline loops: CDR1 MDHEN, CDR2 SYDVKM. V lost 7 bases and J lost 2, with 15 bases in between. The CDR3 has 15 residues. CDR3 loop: CASNQASPGNQPQHF. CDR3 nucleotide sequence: TGTGCCAGCAACCAAGCCTCACCTGGCAATCAGCCCCAGCATTTT.

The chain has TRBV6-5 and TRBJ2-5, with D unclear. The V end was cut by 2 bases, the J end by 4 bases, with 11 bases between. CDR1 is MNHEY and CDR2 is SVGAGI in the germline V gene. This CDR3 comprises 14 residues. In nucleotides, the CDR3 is TGTGCCAGCAGTTACGGTACTATAGGAGAGACCCAGTACTTC. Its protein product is CASSYGTIGETQYF.

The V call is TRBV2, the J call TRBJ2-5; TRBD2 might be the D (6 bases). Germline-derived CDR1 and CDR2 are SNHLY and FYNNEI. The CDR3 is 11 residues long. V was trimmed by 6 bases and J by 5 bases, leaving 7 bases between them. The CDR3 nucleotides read TGTGCCAGCAGGGAGGGTGAGACCCAGTACTTC. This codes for CASREGETQYF.

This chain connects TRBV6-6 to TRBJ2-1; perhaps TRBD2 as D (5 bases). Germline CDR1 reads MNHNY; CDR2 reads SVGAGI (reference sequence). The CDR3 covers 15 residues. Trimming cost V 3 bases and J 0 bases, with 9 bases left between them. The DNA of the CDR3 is TGTGCCAGCAGTTATAACGGAGGCTCCTACAATGAGCAGTTCTTC. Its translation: CASSYNGGSYNEQFF.

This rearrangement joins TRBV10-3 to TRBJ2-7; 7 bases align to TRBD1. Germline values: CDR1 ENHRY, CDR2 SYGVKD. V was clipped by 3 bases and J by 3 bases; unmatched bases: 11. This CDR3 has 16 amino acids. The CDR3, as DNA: TGTGCCATCAGTGATAATGGCAGGGGGAGACACTACGAGCAGTACTTC. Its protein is CAISDNGRGRHYEQYF.

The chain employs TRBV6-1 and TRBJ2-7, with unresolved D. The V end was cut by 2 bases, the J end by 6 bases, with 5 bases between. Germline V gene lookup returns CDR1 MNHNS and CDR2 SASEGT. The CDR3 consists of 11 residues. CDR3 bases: TGTGCCAGCAGTGAATGGAGCGAGCAGTACTTC. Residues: CASSEWSEQYF.

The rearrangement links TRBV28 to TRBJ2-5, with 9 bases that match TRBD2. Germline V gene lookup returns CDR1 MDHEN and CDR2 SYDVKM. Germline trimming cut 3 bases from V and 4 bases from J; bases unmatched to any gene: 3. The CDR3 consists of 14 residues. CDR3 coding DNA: TGTGCCAGCAGTTTGCGGGGGGGCCGAGAGACCCAGTACTTC. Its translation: CASSLRGGRETQYF.

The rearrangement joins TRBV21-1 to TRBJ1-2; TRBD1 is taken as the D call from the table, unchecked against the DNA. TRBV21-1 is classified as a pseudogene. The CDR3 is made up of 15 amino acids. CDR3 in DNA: TGTGCCAGCAGCCCTTGGTGCACACCCGAATATGGCTACACCTTC. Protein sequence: CASSPWCTPEYGYTF.

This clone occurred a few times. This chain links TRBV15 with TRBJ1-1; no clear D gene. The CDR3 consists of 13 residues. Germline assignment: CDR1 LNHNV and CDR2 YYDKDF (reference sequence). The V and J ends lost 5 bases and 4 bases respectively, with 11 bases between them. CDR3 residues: CATSGQRSTEAFF. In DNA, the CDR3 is TGTGCCACCAGCGGGCAGCGGAGCACTGAAGCTTTCTTT.

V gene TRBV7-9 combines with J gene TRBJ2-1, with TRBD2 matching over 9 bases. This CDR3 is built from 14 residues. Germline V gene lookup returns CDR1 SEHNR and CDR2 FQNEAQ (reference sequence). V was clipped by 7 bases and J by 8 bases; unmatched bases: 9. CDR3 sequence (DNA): TGTGCCAGCATCGGGACTAGCTTTATTCATGAGCAGTTCTTC. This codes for CASIGTSFIHEQFF.

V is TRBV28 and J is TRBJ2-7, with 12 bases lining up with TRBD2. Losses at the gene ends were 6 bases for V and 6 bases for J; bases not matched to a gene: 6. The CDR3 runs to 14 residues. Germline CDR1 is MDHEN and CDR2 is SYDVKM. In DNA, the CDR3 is TGTGCCAGCAGGCCGACTAGCGGGGGATCCGAGCAGTACTTC. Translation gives CASRPTSGGSEQYF.